The clone carrying this T cell receptor (beta chain) has a handful of counts. This sample was taken from a study of blood T cell repertoires in COVID-19. At the level of the study: Spain, Italy and the United States supplied samples that represented acute and convalescent COVID-19. The analysed material was cDNA or gDNA that came from T cells, B-cell-depleted T cells, or PBMCs.

The authors' processing: The assay estimated nucleated cells by amplifying reference gene primers. Measured with immunoSEQ multiplex PCR; TCRdb has only the in-frame clones, and not every one. That table supplies the V and J calls and clone size; D and trimming were determined from the DNA. The sample contains about 290,000 clones, over 80% of which appear only once. Trimming took 4 bases from V and 2 from J, leaving 15 bases between them. The CDR3 is 16 amino acids. Per the germline V gene, CDR1 is MNHNS and CDR2 is SASEGT. The chain employs TRBV6-1 and TRBJ1-5; tentative D call: TRBD1 (5 bases). This receptor was obtained from a woman aged 45-65 years with active or convalescent COVID-19. The sequenced material came from peripheral blood. The CDR3 DNA reads as TGTGCCAGCAGTGTGGCATCTCCGGGGGGCAATCAGCCCCAGCATTTT. This codes for CASSVASPGGNQPQHF.